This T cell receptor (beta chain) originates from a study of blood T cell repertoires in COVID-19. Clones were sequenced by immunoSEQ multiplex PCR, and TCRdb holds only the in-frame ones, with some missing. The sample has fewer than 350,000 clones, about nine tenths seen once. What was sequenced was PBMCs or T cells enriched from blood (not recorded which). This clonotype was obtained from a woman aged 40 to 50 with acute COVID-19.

The CDR3 bases are TGTGCCAGCTCACTGGGTCCGGGGACCGGGGAGCTGTTTTTT. It encodes CASSLGPGTGELFF. The chain links TRBV18 to TRBJ2-2; possible D gene TRBD2, 5 bases. V lost 4 bases and J 5 bases, leaving 11 bases between the germline ends. The germline V gene encodes CDR1 KGHSH and CDR2 LQKENI. This CDR3 comprises 14 residues.